These T cell receptor beta chains were read from a single sample in a study of blood T cell repertoires in COVID-19. Sequencing used immunoSEQ multiplex PCR; TCRdb keeps in-frame clones, though not all of them. This table holds about 210,000 clones, 84% found once. Sequences were obtained from peripheral blood. The receptor set was obtained from a woman aged 80 or over with COVID-19, enrolled during active disease. Both conserved end residues are part of each CDR3. The D gene is left open where the match is weak. The size entry is marked missing in some rows and otherwise reads once, few, many or a size class.

d_gene	j_gene	v_gene	abundance	CDR3aa	CDR3nt
.	TRBJ1-2	TRBV28	.	CASREPKVLSGYTF	TGTGCCAGCAGGGAGCCGAAGGTATTGTCTGGCTACACCTTC
.	TRBJ2-4	TRBV29-1	.	CSVAGVVNIQYF	TGCAGCGTTGCAGGGGTGGTAAACATTCAGTACTTC
.	TRBJ1-1	TRBV6-5	.	CASSSPKPEAVLAFF	TGTGCCAGCAGTTCCCCGAAACCGGAGGCAGTTCTAGCTTTCTTT
.	TRBJ2-7	TRBV5-1	.	CASSSSTALAYEQYF	TGCGCCAGCAGTTCATCCACTGCCTTAGCCTACGAGCAGTACTTC
TRBD1	TRBJ2-7	TRBV3-1/TRBV3-2	.	CASSQRGQGGPEQYF	TGTGCCAGCAGCCAAAGGGGACAGGGAGGTCCCGAGCAGTACTTC
.	TRBJ1-1	TRBV2	.	CASTSHPETEAFF	TGTGCCAGCACTTCACACCCGGAGACTGAAGCTTTCTTT
.	TRBJ2-5	TRBV19	few	CASSRYGTFQETQYF	TGTGCCAGTAGTAGATATGGGACTTTCCAAGAGACCCAGTACTTC
TRBD1	TRBJ2-2	TRBV5-6	.	CASSPQGVGTGELFF	TGTGCCAGCAGCCCGCAGGGGGTAGGGACCGGGGAGCTGTTTTTT
.	TRBJ1-2	TRBV5-1	.	CASSITGDNYGYTF	TGCGCCAGCAGCATAACAGGAGACAACTATGGCTACACCTTC
.	TRBJ1-3	TRBV6-5	.	CASSPVSSGNTIYF	TGTGCCAGCAGTCCAGTGTCCTCTGGAAACACCATATATTTT
.	TRBJ1-3	TRBV23-1	few	CASTELKKLNSGNTIYF	TGCGCCAGCACCGAGCTAAAAAAGCTAAACTCTGGAAACACCATATATTTT
TRBD2	TRBJ2-3	TRBV9	.	CASSVGNSGGVADTQYF	TGTGCCAGCAGCGTAGGTAATAGCGGGGGTGTAGCAGATACGCAGTATTTT
.	TRBJ2-7	TRBV10-3	.	CAISGAVANSYEQYF	TGTGCCATCAGTGGTGCCGTAGCCAACTCCTACGAGCAGTACTTC
.	TRBJ1-4	TRBV6-1	.	CASSGGSYTSTNEKLFF	TGTGCCAGCAGTGGCGGGAGCTATACCTCAACTAATGAAAAACTGTTTTTT
.	TRBJ1-5	TRBV19	.	CASLRQGSNQPQHF	TGTGCCAGCTTACGGCAGGGTAGCAATCAGCCCCAGCATTTT
.	TRBJ2-7	TRBV3-1/TRBV3-2	.	CASSVGQIAYEQYF	TGTGCCAGCAGCGTTGGACAGATCGCCTACGAGCAGTACTTC
TRBD2	TRBJ2-3	TRBV5-8	.	CASSSRLAGLADTQYF	TGTGCCAGCAGCTCGAGACTAGCGGGGTTAGCAGATACGCAGTATTTT
.	TRBJ2-5	TRBV6-5	.	CASSYSGEETQYF	TGTGCCAGCAGTTATAGCGGTGAAGAGACCCAGTACTTC
.	TRBJ1-3	TRBV21-1	few	CASTGAGNTIYF	TGTGCCAGCACGGGGGCTGGAAACACCATATATTTT
.	TRBJ1-5	TRBV15	few	CATSSRQQGQPQHF	TGTGCCACCAGCAGCAGACAGCAAGGTCAGCCCCAGCATTTT
.	TRBJ2-3	TRBV5-1	.	CASSWGTSDTQYF	TGCGCCAGCAGCTGGGGGACTTCAGATACGCAGTATTTT
.	TRBJ1-3	TRBV7-2	.	CASSLEGGAGNTIYF	TGTGCCAGCAGCTTAGAAGGGGGGGCTGGAAACACCATATATTTT
.	TRBJ1-4	TRBV11-2	.	CASSSGSEKLFF	TGTGCCAGCAGTTCAGGCAGTGAAAAACTGTTTTTT
.	TRBJ1-1	TRBV6-5	.	CASGARNTEAFF	TGTGCCAGCGGCGCTAGAAACACTGAAGCTTTCTTT
TRBD1	TRBJ1-2	TRBV6-6	.	CASPNTGTGADGYTF	TGTGCCAGCCCAAACACCGGGACAGGGGCGGATGGCTACACCTTC
TRBD1	TRBJ1-4	TRBV5-5	.	CASSPETGRNEKLFF	TGTGCCAGCAGCCCTGAGACAGGGCGTAATGAAAAACTGTTTTTT
TRBD1	TRBJ2-7	TRBV11-3	.	CASSLGGTGGEEQYF	TGTGCCAGCAGCTTAGGTGGGACAGGGGGCGAGGAGCAGTACTTC
.	TRBJ1-5	TRBV27	.	CASSSAGGAGQPQHF	TGTGCCAGCAGTTCGGCGGGGGGTGCTGGTCAGCCCCAGCATTTT
TRBD1	TRBJ1-5	TRBV7-9	.	CASSLGTGGYQPQHF	TGTGCCAGCAGCTTAGGGACAGGGGGCTATCAGCCCCAGCATTTT
TRBD1	TRBJ1-1	TRBV27	once	CASSRDRARRGTEAFF	TGTGCCAGCAGTCGCGACAGGGCCCGACGGGGGACTGAAGCTTTCTTT
.	TRBJ1-4	TRBV5-5	.	CASSLNQGKGEKLFF	TGTGCCAGCAGCTTGAATCAGGGGAAGGGTGAAAAACTGTTTTTT
.	TRBJ2-3	TRBV19	.	CASSIPRGIGTQYF	TGTGCCAGTAGTATACCCCGGGGGATCGGTACGCAGTATTTT
TRBD2	TRBJ2-5	TRBV20-1	.	CSASAGGAQETQYF	TGCAGTGCTAGTGCCGGGGGGGCCCAAGAGACCCAGTACTTC
.	TRBJ1-3	TRBV7-2	.	CASSQQGATSGNTIYF	TGTGCCAGCAGCCAACAGGGAGCCACTTCTGGAAACACCATATATTTT
.	TRBJ2-3	TRBV6-4	.	CASSARAPGTDTQYF	TGTGCCAGCAGTGCCAGGGCCCCAGGGACAGATACGCAGTATTTT
TRBD1	TRBJ1-6	TRBV5-5	.	CASRHRPGQGSQNRDSPLHF	TGTGCCAGCAGACATAGGCCGGGACAGGGGTCCCAAAACCGCGATTCACCCCTCCACTTT
TRBD2	TRBJ2-3	TRBV5-1	.	CASSLGTSAVTDTQYF	TGCGCCAGCAGCTTGGGGACTAGCGCCGTCACAGATACGCAGTATTTT
.	TRBJ1-1	TRBV3-1/TRBV3-2	.	CASSTRGGSPEAFF	TGTGCCAGCAGCACACGGGGGGGGAGCCCTGAAGCTTTCTTT
TRBD2	TRBJ2-1	TRBV19	.	CASSPLSGGLNEQFF	TGTGCCAGTAGTCCTCTCAGCGGGGGGCTGAATGAGCAGTTCTTC
TRBD1	TRBJ2-3	TRBV2	.	CASTSGTGETDTQYF	TGTGCCAGCACCTCCGGGACAGGGGAGACAGATACGCAGTATTTT
.	TRBJ1-6	TRBV28	.	CASSPTGQSSYNSPLHF	TGTGCCAGCAGCCCGACCGGACAGAGCTCCTATAATTCACCCCTCCACTTT
.	TRBJ1-2	TRBV5-1	few	CASSLTSNYGYTF	TGCGCCAGCAGCTTAACTTCTAACTATGGCTACACCTTC
.	TRBJ2-6	TRBV5-6	.	CASSSTGTRDSSGANVLTF	TGTGCCAGCAGCTCCACCGGGACACGTGATAGCTCTGGGGCCAACGTCCTGACTTTC
.	TRBJ1-1	TRBV18	.	CASSPLTEGTEAFF	TGTGCCAGCTCACCTCTAACGGAGGGAACTGAAGCTTTCTTT
.	TRBJ1-2	TRBV9	once	CASSVGGGGYTF	TGTGCCAGCAGCGTAGGAGGGGGTGGCTACACCTTC
.	TRBJ2-5	TRBV24-1	once	CATSDTLAGETQYF	TGTGCCACCAGTGATACGCTAGCCGGAGAGACCCAGTACTTC
.	TRBJ1-1	TRBV6-5	.	CASSYGYGETEAFF	TGTGCCAGCAGTTACGGGTACGGGGAGACTGAAGCTTTCTTT
.	TRBJ2-2	TRBV30	.	CAWSGQVATGELFF	TGTGCCTGGAGTGGACAGGTCGCCACCGGGGAGCTGTTTTTT
TRBD1	TRBJ1-6	TRBV5-1	.	CASSWGDRGNSPLHF	TGCGCCAGCAGCTGGGGGGACAGGGGGAATTCACCCCTCCACTTT
TRBD2	TRBJ2-3	TRBV6-6	.	CASAAGADTQYF	TGTGCCAGCGCGGCGGGGGCAGATACGCAGTATTTT
.	TRBJ1-4	TRBV5-6	.	CASSLVGAGEKLFF	TGTGCCAGCAGCTTGGTAGGGGCAGGAGAAAAACTGTTTTTT